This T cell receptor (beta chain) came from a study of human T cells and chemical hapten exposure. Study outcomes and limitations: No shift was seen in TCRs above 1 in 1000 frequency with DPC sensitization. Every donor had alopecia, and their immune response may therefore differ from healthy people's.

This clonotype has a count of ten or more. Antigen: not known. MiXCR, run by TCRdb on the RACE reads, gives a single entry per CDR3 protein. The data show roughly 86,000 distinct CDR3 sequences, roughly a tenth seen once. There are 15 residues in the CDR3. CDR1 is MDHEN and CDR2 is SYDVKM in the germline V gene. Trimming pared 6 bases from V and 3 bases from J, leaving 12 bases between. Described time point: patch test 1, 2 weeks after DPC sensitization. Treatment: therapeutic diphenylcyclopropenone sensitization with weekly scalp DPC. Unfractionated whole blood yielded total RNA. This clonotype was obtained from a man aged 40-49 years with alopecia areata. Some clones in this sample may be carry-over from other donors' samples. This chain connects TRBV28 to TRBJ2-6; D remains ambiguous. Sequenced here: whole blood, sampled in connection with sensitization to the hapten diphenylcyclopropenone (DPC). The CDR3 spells CASSTPGSGANVLTF. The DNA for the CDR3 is TGTGCCAGCAGCACCCCAGGAAGTGGGGCCAACGTCCTGACTTTC.